This TCR beta chain was sequenced for a study of monozygotic twins with cystic fibrosis. Study findings and constraints: Clonality was generally low (median around 0.0098), higher in the most severe patients. Co-twins had the most similar V usage for 13 of 16 pairs, J for 8.

Here immunoSEQ multiplex PCR was the method, and the copy in TCRdb shows in-frame clones only, minus some. The sample contains more than 9,000 clones, approximately 85% of which appear only once. To note about this clone: Its target is unknown.

CDR3 length: 14 residues. Germline V gene lookup returns CDR1 SGHVS and CDR2 FQNEAQ. Trimming took 5 bases from V and 7 from J; bases not matched to a gene: 8. The sequencing input was blood. The chain joins TRBV7-8 to TRBJ1-5; 7 bases align to TRBD1. This receptor was obtained from a man aged 18 to 35 with cystic fibrosis. CDR3 in DNA: TGTGCCAGCAGCAGACAGGGCCCGAGGCAGCCCCAGCATTTT. It codes for CASSRQGPRQPQHF.